This TCR beta chain was sequenced during a study of beta chain features in type 1 diabetes. This clone was detected a few times. Its antigen is unidentified. CDR1 and CDR2 (germline): SNHLY, FYNNEI. V shed 5 bases and J shed 3 bases, with 14 bases lying between them. The CDR3 is 15 residues long. Study results and limitations: In patients and controls equally, PCR might favor templates that are shorter. The study found fewer insertions and more deletions at VDJ junctions in type 1 diabetes patients.

The authors took one heparinised blood draw, averaging about 110 mL, from each donor. Expressed TCRB transcripts were sequenced, since all the RNA that had been isolated was reverse transcribed. Mean read depth for naive, central memory and regulatory T cell samples was approximately 3.57 million reads. Produced via immunoSEQ multiplex PCR; TCRdb's table is partial and in-frame only. The sample yields around 180,000 clones, around an eighth seen once. Material: central memory CD4+ T cells from blood. The sequence derives from a woman younger than 35 in good health. The chain couples TRBV2 to TRBJ1-5; tentatively, D is TRBD1 (5 bases). The CDR3 DNA reads TGTGCCAGCAGTCGGGAGGGGCAACCCAATCAGCCCCAGCATTTT. It codes for CASSREGQPNQPQHF.